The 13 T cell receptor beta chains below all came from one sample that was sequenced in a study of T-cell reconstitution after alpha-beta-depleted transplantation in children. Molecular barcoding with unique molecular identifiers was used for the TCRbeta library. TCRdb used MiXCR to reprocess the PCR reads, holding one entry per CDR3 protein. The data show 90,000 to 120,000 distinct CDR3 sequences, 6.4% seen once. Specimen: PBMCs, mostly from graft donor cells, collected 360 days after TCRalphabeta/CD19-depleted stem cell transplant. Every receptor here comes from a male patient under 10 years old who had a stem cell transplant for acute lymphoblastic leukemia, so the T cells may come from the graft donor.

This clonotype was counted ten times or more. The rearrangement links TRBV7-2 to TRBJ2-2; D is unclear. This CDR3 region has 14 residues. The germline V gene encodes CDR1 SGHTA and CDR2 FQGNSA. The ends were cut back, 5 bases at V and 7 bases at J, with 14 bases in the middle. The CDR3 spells CASSPNQWGGELFF. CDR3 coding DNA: TGTGCCAGCAGCCCGAACCAGTGGGGCGGGGAGCTGTTTTTT.

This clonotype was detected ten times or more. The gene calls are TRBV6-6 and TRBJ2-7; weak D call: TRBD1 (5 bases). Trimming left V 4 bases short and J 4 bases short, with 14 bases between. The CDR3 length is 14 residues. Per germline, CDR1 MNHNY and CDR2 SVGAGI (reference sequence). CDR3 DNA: TGTGCCAGCAGTTTCAACCGACAGATTTACGAGCAGTACTTC. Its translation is CASSFNRQIYEQYF.

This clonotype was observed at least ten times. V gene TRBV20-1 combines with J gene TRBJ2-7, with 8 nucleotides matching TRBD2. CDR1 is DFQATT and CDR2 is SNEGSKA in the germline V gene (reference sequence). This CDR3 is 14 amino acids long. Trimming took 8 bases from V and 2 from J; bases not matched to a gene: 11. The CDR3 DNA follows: TGCAGTCCCCTTTGGGTAGCGGGGACCTACGAGCAGTACTTC. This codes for CSPLWVAGTYEQYF.

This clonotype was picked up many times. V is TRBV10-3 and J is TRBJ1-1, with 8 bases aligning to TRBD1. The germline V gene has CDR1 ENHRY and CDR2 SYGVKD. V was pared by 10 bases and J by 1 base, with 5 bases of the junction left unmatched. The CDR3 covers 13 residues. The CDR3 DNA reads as TGTGCCAGCCTGGGACAGGCGAACACTGAAGCTTTCTTT. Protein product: CASLGQANTEAFF.

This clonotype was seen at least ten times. This CDR3 reads CASSLRGKETQYF. CDR3 DNA: TGTGCCAGCAGCTTGAGGGGGAAAGAGACCCAGTACTTC. The rearrangement links TRBV5-6 to TRBJ2-5; D might be TRBD1 (6 bases). This CDR3 spans 13 amino acids. V was clipped by 1 base and J by 3 bases, with 7 bases between them. Germline values: CDR1 SGHDT, CDR2 YYEEEE.

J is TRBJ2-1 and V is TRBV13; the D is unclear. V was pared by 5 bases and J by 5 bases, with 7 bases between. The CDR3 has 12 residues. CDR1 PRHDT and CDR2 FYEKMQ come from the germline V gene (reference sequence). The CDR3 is CASSPQDNEQFF. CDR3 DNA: TGTGCCAGCAGCCCCCAGGACAATGAGCAGTTCTTC.

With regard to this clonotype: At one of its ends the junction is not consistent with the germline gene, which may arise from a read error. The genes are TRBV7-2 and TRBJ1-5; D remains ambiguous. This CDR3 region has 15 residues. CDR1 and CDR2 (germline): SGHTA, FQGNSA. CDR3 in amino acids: CASTLRGDHNQPQHF. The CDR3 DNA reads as TGTGCCAGCACCTTACGCGGGGATCACAATCAGCCCCAGCATTTT.

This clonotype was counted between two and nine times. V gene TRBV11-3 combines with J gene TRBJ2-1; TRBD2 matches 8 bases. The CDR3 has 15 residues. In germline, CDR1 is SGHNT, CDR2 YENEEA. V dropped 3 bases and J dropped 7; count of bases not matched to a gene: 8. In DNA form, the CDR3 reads TGTGCCAGCAGCTTGGTTAATGGCGGGGGGAATGAGCAGTTCTTC. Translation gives CASSLVNGGGNEQFF. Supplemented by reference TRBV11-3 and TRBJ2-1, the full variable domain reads EAGVVQSPRYKIIEKKQPVAFWCNPISGHNTLYWYLQNLGQGPELLIRYENEEAVDDSQLPKDRFSAERLKGVDSTLKIQPAELGDSAVYLCASSLVNGGGNEQFFGPGTRLTVL.

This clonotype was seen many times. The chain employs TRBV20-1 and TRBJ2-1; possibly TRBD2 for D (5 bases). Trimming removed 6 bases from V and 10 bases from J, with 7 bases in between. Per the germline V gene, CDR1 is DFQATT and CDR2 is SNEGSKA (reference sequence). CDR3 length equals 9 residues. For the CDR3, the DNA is TGCAGTGCAGGGAGAGAGCAGTTCTTC. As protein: CSAGREQFF.

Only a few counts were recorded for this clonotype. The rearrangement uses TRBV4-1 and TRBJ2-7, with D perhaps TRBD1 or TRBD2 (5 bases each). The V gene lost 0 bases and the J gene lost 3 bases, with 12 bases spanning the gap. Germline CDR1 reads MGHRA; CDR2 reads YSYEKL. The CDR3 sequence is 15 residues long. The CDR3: CASSQERGAGYEQYF. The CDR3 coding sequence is TGCGCCAGCAGCCAAGAAAGGGGCGCGGGCTACGAGCAGTACTTC.

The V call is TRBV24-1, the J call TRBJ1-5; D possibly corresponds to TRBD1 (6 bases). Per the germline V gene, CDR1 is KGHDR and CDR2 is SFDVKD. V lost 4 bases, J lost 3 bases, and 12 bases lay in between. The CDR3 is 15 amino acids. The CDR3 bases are TGTGCCACCAGTGAGGGGGGGCGGGTCAATCAGCCCCAGCATTTT. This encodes CATSEGGRVNQPQHF.

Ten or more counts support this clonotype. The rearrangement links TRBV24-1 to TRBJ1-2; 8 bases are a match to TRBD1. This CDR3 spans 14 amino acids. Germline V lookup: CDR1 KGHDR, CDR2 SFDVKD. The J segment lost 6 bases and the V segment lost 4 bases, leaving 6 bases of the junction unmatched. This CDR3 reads CATSEPDRGHGYTF. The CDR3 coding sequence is TGTGCCACCAGTGAGCCCGACAGGGGTCATGGCTACACCTTC.

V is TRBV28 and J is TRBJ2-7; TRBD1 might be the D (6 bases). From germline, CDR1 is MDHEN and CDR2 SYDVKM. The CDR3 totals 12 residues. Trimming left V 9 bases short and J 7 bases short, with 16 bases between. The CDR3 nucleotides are TGTGCCAGTCTCGGACAGTCTGAGGAGCAGTACTTC. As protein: CASLGQSEEQYF.